This TCR beta chain was obtained from a study of PD-1 blockade in mismatch repair-deficient tumors. Overall study: Patients had around 11 mismatch repair-deficient cancer types, all previously treated and progressing.

Germline V gene sequence: CDR1 SGDLS, CDR2 YYNGEE. The CDR3 extends over 11 amino acids. V lost 4 bases to trimming and J lost 5 bases, with 4 bases between them. On this clone: Its specificity is not known.

Study conclusions and caveats: After pembrolizumab, tumor-resident clones rose rapidly, then generally contracted before radiologic responses.

PCR or immunohistochemistry showed mismatch repair deficiency in every enrolled patient. The TCR-sequenced patients were a few responders to pembrolizumab. Clones were read by immunoSEQ multiplex PCR, and TCRdb kept only the in-frame ones, dropping some. In the table there are approximately 38,000 clones, 79% of which are singletons. The gene calls are TRBV9 and TRBJ2-1; D remains unclear. The sequenced sample was peripheral blood, obtained 4 weeks after starting pembrolizumab. The sequence derives from an adult with mismatch repair-deficient cancer. CDR3 residues: CASSNHNEQFF. CDR3 DNA: TGTGCCAGCAGCAACCACAATGAGCAGTTCTTC.